This T cell receptor beta chain was captured by sequencing in a study of cytomegalovirus exposure and HLA in healthy donors. Germline CDR1 and CDR2: SGHTA and FQGNSA. The CDR3 contains 14 residues. Trimming stripped 3 bases from V and 5 bases from J, with 13 bases between. The primer mix had 60 Vbeta and 13 Jbeta primers. Sequencing was performed with immunoSEQ multiplex PCR; in TCRdb, only in-frame clones are kept and a portion is missing. The sample lists some 30,000 clones, 35% to 50% occurring once. The rearrangement uses TRBV7-2 and TRBJ2-5; tentative D call: TRBD2 (5 bases). The receptor was isolated from a woman aged 50 to 60 in good health and CMV-seronegative. The material sequenced was PBMCs. The CDR3 coding sequence is TGTGCCAGCAGCTTTATGAGGGTCGGGGAGACCCAGTACTTC. It translates to CASSFMRVGETQYF.